This is a list of T cell receptor beta chains from one sample in a study of beta chain features in type 1 diabetes. Method: immunoSEQ multiplex PCR; TCRdb's copy keeps in-frame clones and lacks some. Of roughly 180,000 clones listed, 7.8% were seen once; the top ten hold around 0.94%. The sequencing input was central memory CD4+ T cells from blood. Receptors originate from a woman aged 35 to 49 with type 1 diabetes. Both conserved end residues are part of each CDR3. The order of the fields is J gene, clone size, V gene, D gene, CDR3 DNA, CDR3 protein. A D gene is named only where the DNA matches it firmly. The listing skips clone size in some rows; elsewhere it reads once, few, many or a size class.

TRBJ1-5	few	TRBV7-9	TRBD1	TGTGCCAGCAGCGTGGACAGGAACAATCAGCCCCAGCATTTT	CASSVDRNNQPQHF
TRBJ1-3	-	TRBV28	-	TGTGCCAGCAGTCCCGGGAGTTTTGAAGGAAACACCATATATTTT	CASSPGSFEGNTIYF
TRBJ1-2	-	TRBV7-2	-	TGTGCCAGCAGCCCCGCGCGGGAAGCCTATGGCTACACCTTC	CASSPAREAYGYTF
TRBJ1-1	-	TRBV4-2	-	TGTGCCAGCAGCCCCATAGACAGGTACACTGAAGCTTTCTTT	CASSPIDRYTEAFF
TRBJ2-3	few	TRBV11-3	TRBD2	TGTGCCAGCAGCCCTAGCGGGAGTTCTCCAGATACGCAGTATTTT	CASSPSGSSPDTQYF
TRBJ1-2	few	TRBV5-6	-	TGTGCCAGCAGCCCGGGCGGTCGGACAACCTATGGCTACACCTTC	CASSPGGRTTYGYTF
TRBJ2-1	-	TRBV27	TRBD2	TGTGCCAGCAGTTGGGGGACTAGCGGAAACAATGAGCAGTTCTTC	CASSWGTSGNNEQFF
TRBJ1-2	-	TRBV19	TRBD1	TGTGCCAGTACTACCAAAAGTGGGACAGGGGTTAACTATGGCTACACCTTC	CASTTKSGTGVNYGYTF
TRBJ2-3	-	TRBV5-4	-	TGTGCCAGCAGCCCGGAGGACAGTAGCACAGATACGCAGTATTTT	CASSPEDSSTDTQYF
TRBJ1-2	few	TRBV7-2	TRBD1	TGTGCCAGCAGCTTGGGACAGGCCTATTATGGCTACACCTTC	CASSLGQAYYGYTF
TRBJ2-3	-	TRBV10-3	TRBD1	TGTGCCATCAGTCACTCCGGGACAGGGAGCACAGATACGCAGTATTTT	CAISHSGTGSTDTQYF
TRBJ1-5	-	TRBV6-5	TRBD1	TGTGCCAGCAGTGACAGGGGATCTCAGCCCCAGCATTTT	CASSDRGSQPQHF
TRBJ2-1	-	TRBV18	-	TGTGCCAGCACGACAGCGAGCTCCTACAATGAGCAGTTCTTC	CASTTASSYNEQFF
TRBJ1-1	-	TRBV7-2	-	TGTGCCAGCAGCTACCCGGGTCGGAACACTGAAGCTTTCTTT	CASSYPGRNTEAFF
TRBJ2-6	-	TRBV9	TRBD1	TGTGCCAGCAGCGCGTCCGGGAACCGACAGGGGGCCCAGAATGGGGCCAACGTCCTGACTTTC	CASSASGNRQGAQNGANVLTF
TRBJ1-2	many	TRBV29-1	TRBD1	TGCAGCGACGGGACAGGAAACTATGGCTACACCTTC	CSDGTGNYGYTF
TRBJ2-3	few	TRBV7-9	-	TGTGCCAGCAGCGCTAACACAGATACGCAGTATTTT	CASSANTDTQYF
TRBJ2-1	-	TRBV7-2	TRBD2	TGTGCCAGCAATCCGGGACTAGTCAATGAGCAGTTCTTC	CASNPGLVNEQFF
TRBJ2-2	once	TRBV11-3	-	TGTGCCAGCAGCTTGGCAGATACCGGGGAGCTGTTTTTT	CASSLADTGELFF
TRBJ2-7	-	TRBV7-9	TRBD2	TGTGCCAGCAGCTTATCGGGAGGTGGCGACGAGCAGTACTTC	CASSLSGGGDEQYF
TRBJ2-5	few	TRBV13	TRBD1	TGTGCCAGCAGCCGGGACAGGGATAGGACCCAGTACTTC	CASSRDRDRTQYF
TRBJ2-7	few	TRBV7-2	TRBD2	TGTGCCAGCAGCTTCCGACTAGCGGGTCGTACCGAGCAGTACTTC	CASSFRLAGRTEQYF
TRBJ1-1	few	TRBV6-6	TRBD1	TGTGCCAGCAGCCGCCTCGGACAGGAGGACACTGAAGCTTTCTTT	CASSRLGQEDTEAFF
TRBJ2-7	few	TRBV28	TRBD2	TGTGCCAGCAGCTTGACTAGCGGGAGCCACGAGCAGTACTTC	CASSLTSGSHEQYF
TRBJ1-2	-	TRBV2	TRBD1	TGTGCCAGCAGTACGCGATTGGGGACAGAGAATGGCTACACCTTC	CASSTRLGTENGYTF
TRBJ1-2	few	TRBV6-6	-	TGTGCCATCAGTGAGGACAGAGACTACACCTTC	CAISEDRDYTF
TRBJ2-2	few	TRBV15	TRBD1	TGTGCCACCAGCAGATGGGACAGGACTGACACCGGGGAGCTGTTTTTT	CATSRWDRTDTGELFF
TRBJ2-2	many	TRBV7-9	-	TGTGCCAGCAGCCCGCGACAGTTGACCGGGGAGCTGTTTTTT	CASSPRQLTGELFF
TRBJ1-1	-	TRBV7-3	TRBD1	TGTGCCAGCAGCTTGACAGGGCCCACTGAAGCTTTCTTT	CASSLTGPTEAFF
TRBJ2-3	-	TRBV6-4	-	TGTGCCAGCAGCTACCATCTGGGCACAGATACGCAGTATTTT	CASSYHLGTDTQYF
TRBJ1-6	few	TRBV15	-	TGTGCCACCAGCAGACCCGGGACATCCGATAATTCACCCCTCCACTTT	CATSRPGTSDNSPLHF